Shown below are 18 T cell receptor beta chains from a single sample sequenced in a study of blood T cell repertoires in COVID-19. The repertoire was sequenced with immunoSEQ multiplex PCR; TCRdb's copy has only in-frame clones and lacks some. The data hold about 140,000 clones, with 70% to 80% observed a single time. The sequencing input was peripheral blood. These receptors were obtained from a man between 60 and 75 years old with acute or convalescent COVID-19.

The rearrangement joins TRBV5-1 to TRBJ1-4; 8 bases fit TRBD1. Germline lookup yields CDR1 SGHRS and CDR2 YFSETQ. The ends lost 2 bases at V and 5 bases at J; junction bases unmatched: 5. This CDR3 is built from 15 residues. The CDR3 region has the DNA TGCGCCAGCAGCTTATTAGGACAGGGAAATGAAAAACTGTTTTTT. Translated, it gives CASSLLGQGNEKLFF.

This chain connects TRBV7-3 to TRBJ1-1, with D possibly TRBD1 on 5 matching bases. Germline V gene data show CDR1 as SGHTA and CDR2 as FQGTGA. There are 14 residues in the CDR3. The V end was cut by 3 bases, the J end by 6 bases, with 14 bases between. CDR3 loop: CASSFMSGLAEAFF. The CDR3 DNA reads TGTGCCAGCAGCTTCATGTCAGGGCTCGCTGAAGCTTTCTTT.

The V gene is TRBV5-4, the J gene TRBJ1-2, with 7 bases lining up with TRBD1. V lost 4 bases and J lost 3; bases outside the gene matches: 3. The germline V gene encodes CDR1 SGHNT and CDR2 YYREEE (reference sequence). This CDR3 is built from 13 residues. CDR3 protein: CASSPQGDYGYTF. The CDR3 coding sequence is TGTGCCAGCAGCCCTCAGGGGGACTATGGCTACACCTTC.

V is TRBV2 and J is TRBJ2-1; D not resolved. Germline CDR1 and CDR2: SNHLY and FYNNEI. This CDR3 is built from 13 residues. V was shortened by 4 bases and J by 15 bases, with 19 bases between the two germline ends. CDR3 protein: CASSGNLGVTLFF. DNA for the CDR3: TGTGCCAGCAGTGGGAACCTCGGAGTAACCTTGTTCTTC.

This chain connects TRBV19 to TRBJ2-7; TRBD2 might be the D (5 bases). Germline assignment: CDR1 LNHDA and CDR2 SQIVND (reference sequence). Trimming removed 5 bases from V and 4 bases from J, with 15 bases in between. The CDR3 spans 14 residues. The CDR3 protein is CASSAGFPGYEQYF. CDR3 bases: TGTGCCAGTAGTGCCGGCTTTCCGGGGTACGAGCAGTACTTC.

V is TRBV7-2 and J is TRBJ1-2; 8 positions match TRBD1. The CDR3 contains 15 residues. With 5 bases clipped from V and 4 bases from J, the junction kept 9 bases outside the gene matches. Germline lookup yields CDR1 SGHTA and CDR2 FQGNSA. The CDR3 loop is CASSADRGVFYGYTF. In nucleotides, the CDR3 is TGTGCCAGCAGCGCCGACAGGGGTGTCTTCTATGGCTACACCTTC.

This clone was observed a single time. The CDR3 DNA reads TGTGCCAGTAACACAGGGATGGGGCAGCCCCAGCATTTT. This sequence encodes CASNTGMGQPQHF. The genes are TRBV19 and TRBJ1-5; possible D gene TRBD1, 6 bases. In germline, CDR1 is LNHDA, CDR2 SQIVND (reference sequence). V lost 7 bases, J lost 7 bases, and 14 bases lay in between. The CDR3 totals 13 residues.

The V gene is TRBV4-3, the J gene TRBJ1-1; 7 bases fit TRBD1. The CDR3 runs to 13 residues. Germline V lookup: CDR1 LGHNA, CDR2 YSLEER. The V gene end was trimmed by 0 bases and the J gene end by 8 bases; junction bases not matched to a gene: 3. DNA of the CDR3: TGCGCCAGCAGCCAAGAACCGGGACAGGAAGCTTTCTTT. Translation gives CASSQEPGQEAFF.

The gene calls are TRBV12-3 or TRBV12-4 and TRBJ1-1; D is perhaps TRBD1 (5 bases). V dropped 6 bases and J dropped 4 bases, with 12 bases sitting between them. This CDR3 is built from 13 residues. The CDR3 DNA is TGTGCCAGCAGGGAAGGGGTTTCCACTGAAGCTTTCTTT. This encodes CASREGVSTEAFF.

This clone was found once. CDR3 bases: TGTGCCAGCAGCGTGACAGGGGGAGAAAAACTGTTTTTT. It specifies CASSVTGGEKLFF. The genes are TRBV9 and TRBJ1-4; 9 nucleotides line up with TRBD1. The CDR3 totals 13 residues. Germline assignment: CDR1 SGDLS and CDR2 YYNGEE. The V segment lost 2 bases and the J segment 8 bases; nucleotides outside the gene matches: 1.

This clone has a handful of counts. This sequence joins TRBV27 and TRBJ1-6, with 7 nucleotides matching TRBD1. The CDR3 extends over 14 amino acids. Germline V gene data show CDR1 as MNHEY and CDR2 as SMNVEV (reference sequence). V trimming: 2 bases; J trimming: 9 bases; junction bases outside the gene matches: 4. The CDR3 loop is CASSLGTASSPLHF. The CDR3 nucleotides are TGTGCCAGCAGTTTAGGGACAGCCTCTTCACCCCTCCACTTT.

Only a few counts were recorded for this clone. J is TRBJ1-4 and V is TRBV28; no clear D gene. CDR3 length: 12 residues. Germline assignment: CDR1 MDHEN and CDR2 SYDVKM. Between the trimmed V and J ends, which lost 2 bases and 11 bases, there was a span of 9 bases. The CDR3 DNA follows: TGTGCCAGCAGTTTAGGAGGACTTAAACTGTTTTTT. Residues: CASSLGGLKLFF.

Only one count was recorded for this clone. The chain has TRBV30 and TRBJ1-2; D possibly corresponds to TRBD1 (6 bases). From germline, CDR1 is GTSNPN and CDR2 SVGIG (reference sequence). There are 14 residues in the CDR3. V lost 2 bases to trimming and J lost 4 bases, with 14 bases between them. The CDR3 region has the DNA TGTGCCTGGAGTACCCTGGACAGCGGCTATGGCTACACCTTC. It yields the protein CAWSTLDSGYGYTF.

V usage is TRBV5-1 and J usage is TRBJ2-2; TRBD1 matches 8 bases. With V trimmed by 5 bases and J by 5 bases, 14 bases remained unmatched. CDR1 and CDR2 (germline): SGHRS, YFSETQ. CDR3 length: 17 residues. CDR3 coding DNA: TGCGCCAGCAGTCCCAGTAATACAGGGGGAAGAACCGGGGAGCTGTTTTTT. This translates into CASSPSNTGGRTGELFF.

The CDR3: CASSRDRGPSGYTF. The CDR3 DNA is TGCGCCAGCAGCCGGGACAGGGGACCGAGTGGCTACACCTTC. The chain employs TRBV4-3 and TRBJ1-2, with 10 bases fitting TRBD1. This CDR3 has 14 residues. CDR1 and CDR2 (germline): LGHNA, YSLEER. With 4 bases clipped from V and 7 bases from J, the junction kept 6 bases outside the gene matches.

This clone was counted between two and nine times. The chain links TRBV12-3 or TRBV12-4 to TRBJ1-2; D remains unclear. V was clipped by 4 bases and J by 3 bases, with 9 bases between them. The CDR3 consists of 13 residues. In DNA form, the CDR3 reads TGTGCCAGCAGTTCTCCACGGGACTATGGCTACACCTTC. Translation gives CASSSPRDYGYTF.

This sequence joins TRBV6-2 or TRBV6-3 and TRBJ1-1; 10 bases map to TRBD1. Looked up from germline, CDR1 is MNHEY and CDR2 is SVGEGT. After removal of 2 bases from V and 3 bases from J, the junction contained 3 bases not matched to a gene. CDR3 length: 15 amino acids. The CDR3 spells CASSYPGTGDTEAFF. CDR3 in DNA: TGTGCCAGCAGTTACCCCGGGACAGGGGACACTGAAGCTTTCTTT.

The V and J genes are TRBV18 and TRBJ1-4; a possible D gene is TRBD1 (5 bases). Trimming took off 4 bases at V and 3 bases at J, with 15 bases between the two ends. This CDR3 region has 16 residues. Looked up from germline, CDR1 is KGHSH and CDR2 is LQKENI. As DNA, the CDR3 is TGTGCCAGCTCACTCCTGCAGGGAGGGGCTAATGAAAAACTGTTTTTT. Translation: CASSLLQGGANEKLFF.